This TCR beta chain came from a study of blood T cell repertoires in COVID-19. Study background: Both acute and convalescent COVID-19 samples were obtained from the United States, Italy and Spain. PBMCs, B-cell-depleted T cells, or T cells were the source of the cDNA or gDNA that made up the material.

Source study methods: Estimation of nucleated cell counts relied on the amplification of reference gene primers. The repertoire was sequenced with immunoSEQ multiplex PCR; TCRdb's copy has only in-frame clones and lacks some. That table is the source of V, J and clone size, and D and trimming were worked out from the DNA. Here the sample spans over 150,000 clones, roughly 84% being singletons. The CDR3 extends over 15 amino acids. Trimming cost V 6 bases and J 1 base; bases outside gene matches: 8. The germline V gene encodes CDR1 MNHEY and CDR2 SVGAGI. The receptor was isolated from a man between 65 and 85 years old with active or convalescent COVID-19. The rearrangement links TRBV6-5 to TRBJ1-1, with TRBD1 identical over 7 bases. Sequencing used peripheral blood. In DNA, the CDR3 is TGTGCCAGCAGCTCCCCGGGACAGTCGAACACTGAAGCTTTCTTT. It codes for CASSSPGQSNTEAFF.